This T cell receptor (beta chain) was retrieved from a study of cytomegalovirus exposure and HLA in healthy donors. Across the study: As released early, the data held 70 million to 100 million unique TCRs from HLA-typed donors. Study-wide results and caveats: Later examination showed HLA-associated TCR beta chains had greater clonal expansion than equally common others. According to the study, around 160 TCR beta chains were cytomegalovirus-associated.

CDR1 is MRHNA and CDR2 is SNTAGT in the germline V gene. The trim removed 5 bases at V and 4 bases at J, leaving 7 bases unmatched. The length of the CDR3 is 15 residues. This clone was counted between two and nine times. Antigen unknown. It was with 60 Vbeta and 13 Jbeta primers that the PCR ran. Profiling relied on immunoSEQ multiplex PCR, and the TCRdb table lists in-frame clones only, not all of them. Of 150,000 to 200,000 clones listed, 68% were seen once; the top ten hold approximately 1.5%. The genes are TRBV6-4 and TRBJ2-2; 7 nucleotides match TRBD2. The clonotype originates from a man aged 50-59 years in good health and CMV-seronegative. Sequencing was done on a sample of PBMCs. The CDR3: CASSTDSGFTGELFF. CDR3 in DNA: TGTGCCAGCAGTACTGATAGCGGGTTCACCGGGGAGCTGTTTTTT.